What follows are 6 T cell receptor beta chains derived from one specimen sequenced in a study of T cells after yellow fever vaccination. MiXCR, applied by TCRdb to the 5' RACE reads, yields one record per CDR3 protein. The sample lists some 99,000 distinct CDR3 sequences, less than 6% occurring once. The sequences come from CD8+ T cells sorted from PBMCs, collected 10 days after the yellow fever booster vaccination. The receptor source for this set is a man between 18 and 29 years old who received the YFV17D yellow fever vaccine.

The table lists this clonotype with many counts. The chain is built from TRBV4-1 and TRBJ2-7; a possible D gene is TRBD1 (6 bases). Germline-derived CDR1 and CDR2 are MGHRA and YSYEKL. V lost 1 base and J 2 bases, leaving 12 bases between the germline ends. The CDR3 runs 15 residues. The CDR3 reads CASSQVGDTAYEQYF. In DNA form, the CDR3 reads TGCGCCAGCAGCCAAGTTGGGGACACTGCCTACGAGCAGTACTTC.

This clonotype occurred many times. This sequence joins TRBV2 and TRBJ2-1; D is possibly TRBD2 (5 bases). V lost 7 bases to trimming and J lost 3 bases, with 13 bases between them. The CDR3 is 14 amino acids. The germline CDR1 and CDR2 sequences are SNHLY and FYNNEI. The CDR3 region is CASTGGSNYNEQFF. In DNA form, the CDR3 reads TGTGCCAGCACCGGAGGCTCCAACTACAATGAGCAGTTCTTC.

This clonotype has more than one count but fewer than ten. The chain is built from TRBV4-1 and TRBJ2-1, with 11 bases fitting TRBD1. This CDR3 is built from 17 residues. V lost 0 bases to trimming and J lost 4 bases; unmatched junction nucleotides: 5. Germline loops: CDR1 MGHRA, CDR2 YSYEKL. CDR3 nucleotide sequence: TGCGCCAGCAGCCAAGATGGGACAGGGGGTCGGTACAATGAGCAGTTCTTC. This gives the protein CASSQDGTGGRYNEQFF.

This clonotype was observed a few times. The chain joins TRBV4-3 to TRBJ2-2; possibly TRBD1 or TRBD2 for D (5 bases each). The CDR3 spans 14 residues. V shed 9 bases and J shed 4 bases, with 15 bases lying between them. CDR1 LGHNA and CDR2 YSLEER come from the germline V gene. CDR3 region: CARRGSPGTGELFF. DNA for the CDR3: TGCGCCAGGAGGGGCTCCCCCGGCACCGGGGAGCTGTTTTTT.

Many counts were recorded for this clonotype. The CDR3 loop is CASSLSDRNEQFF. In nucleotides, the CDR3 is TGTGCCAGCAGCTTATCCGACAGGAATGAGCAGTTCTTC. The chain combines TRBV7-6 with TRBJ2-1; D is possibly TRBD1 (6 bases). This CDR3 has 13 amino acids. CDR1 and CDR2 (germline): SGHVS, FNYEAQ. The V and J ends lost 2 bases and 7 bases respectively, with 9 bases between them.

This clonotype was counted a few times. The chain carries TRBV6-5 and TRBJ1-5, with TRBD1 as a possible D gene (5 bases). The V end lost 0 bases, the J end lost 1 base, and 7 bases lay between the germline ends. The CDR3 is 15 residues long. Germline V lookup: CDR1 MNHEY, CDR2 SVGAGI. The CDR3 reads CASSYSAGSNQPQHF. In DNA, the CDR3 is TGTGCCAGCAGTTACTCAGCAGGGAGCAATCAGCCCCAGCATTTT.